This TCR beta chain was obtained from a study of cytomegalovirus exposure and HLA in healthy donors. PCR amplification relied on 60 Vbeta primers (plus 13 Jbeta primers). Measured with immunoSEQ multiplex PCR; TCRdb has only the in-frame clones, and not every one. The data hold about 120,000 clones, with more than 60% observed a single time. Study results and limitations: The study labeled more than 150 TCR beta chains cytomegalovirus-associated.

This clone has just a few counts. Its specificity is unknown. The germline V gene has CDR1 SGDLS and CDR2 YYNGEE. Trimming at V came to 4 bases and at J to 5 bases, leaving 10 bases not matched to a gene. The CDR3 loop spans 15 amino acids. The chain carries TRBV9 and TRBJ2-7; 9 nucleotides align to TRBD1. Sequencing was carried out using PBMCs. This sequence originates from a man between 18 and 35 years old in good health and CMV-seronegative. CDR3 sequence (DNA): TGTGCCAGCAGCCTCCGGGGGACAGGGCCCCACGAGCAGTACTTC. Translation gives CASSLRGTGPHEQYF.